Listed below are T cell receptor beta chains from one sample, sequenced in a study of OX40 agonist ivuxolimab in advanced cancers. Here immunoSEQ multiplex PCR was the method, and the copy in TCRdb shows in-frame clones only, minus some. The table has about 17,000 clones, about three quarters seen once. This sample comprised CD4+ or CD8+ T cells sorted from blood, obtained in a trial of the OX40 agonist ivuxolimab. These receptors were obtained from an adult with an advanced solid tumor such as melanoma, head and neck, liver or kidney cancer. CDR3s leave out the opening cysteine and the closing phenylalanine or tryptophan. The order of the fields is CDR3 protein, V gene.

CDR3 protein: ASSIWGRRDEKLF; V gene: TRBV19
CDR3 protein: ASIPTAQETQY; V gene: TRBV2
CDR3 protein: ASSLGRSSTDTQY; V gene: TRBV7-7
CDR3 protein: ASSSLDTGELF; V gene: TRBV11-3
CDR3 protein: ASSVGREESTDTQY; V gene: TRBV9
CDR3 protein: ASSLGGTHTYEQY; V gene: TRBV11-2
CDR3 protein: ASSPTVVDRAQNIQY; V gene: TRBV9
CDR3 protein: ASRQAWIGELF; V gene: TRBV6-5
CDR3 protein: ASSQDPRGGTEAF; V gene: TRBV4-3
CDR3 protein: ASSPGQSRNQPQH; V gene: TRBV18
CDR3 protein: ASGGGTSGMYEQY; V gene: TRBV2
CDR3 protein: ASSEGRNTEAF; V gene: TRBV2
CDR3 protein: ASSSSGTGGNSPLH; V gene: TRBV13
CDR3 protein: ASSLDGGRLGTDTQY; V gene: TRBV5-8
CDR3 protein: ASTQGGAGEKLF; V gene: TRBV6-1
CDR3 protein: ASSSSTSGGPDIQY; V gene: TRBV6-5